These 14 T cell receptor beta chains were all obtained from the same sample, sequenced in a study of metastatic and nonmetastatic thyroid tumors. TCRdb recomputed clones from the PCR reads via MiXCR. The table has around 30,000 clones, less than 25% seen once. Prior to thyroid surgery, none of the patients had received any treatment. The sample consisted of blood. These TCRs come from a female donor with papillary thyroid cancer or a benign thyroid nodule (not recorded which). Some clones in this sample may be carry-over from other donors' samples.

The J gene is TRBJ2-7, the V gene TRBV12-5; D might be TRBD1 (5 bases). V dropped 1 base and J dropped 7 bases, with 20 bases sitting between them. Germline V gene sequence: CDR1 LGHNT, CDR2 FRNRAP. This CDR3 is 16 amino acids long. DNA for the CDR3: TGTGCTAGTGGTTTGGAGGTAGGGGAAAGGGAAGGAGAGCAGTACTTC. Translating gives CASGLEVGEREGEQYF.

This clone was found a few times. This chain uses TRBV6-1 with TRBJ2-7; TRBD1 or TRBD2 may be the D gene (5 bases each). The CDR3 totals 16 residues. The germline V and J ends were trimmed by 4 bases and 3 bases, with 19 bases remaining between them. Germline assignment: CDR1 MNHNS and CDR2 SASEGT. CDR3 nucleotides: TGTGCCAGCAGTGCAAACGACAGAGGGGTAGGCTACGAGCAGTACTTC. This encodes CASSANDRGVGYEQYF.

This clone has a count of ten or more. The CDR3 region has the DNA TGTGCCAGCAGTGAAGCTGGGCTTGCAGTCTACGAGCAGTACTTC. Translation: CASSEAGLAVYEQYF. The chain couples TRBV6-1 to TRBJ2-7, with no clear D. This CDR3 region has 15 residues. Trimming took 0 bases from V and 3 from J, leaving 12 bases between them. CDR1 and CDR2 from the germline V gene are MNHNS and SASEGT.

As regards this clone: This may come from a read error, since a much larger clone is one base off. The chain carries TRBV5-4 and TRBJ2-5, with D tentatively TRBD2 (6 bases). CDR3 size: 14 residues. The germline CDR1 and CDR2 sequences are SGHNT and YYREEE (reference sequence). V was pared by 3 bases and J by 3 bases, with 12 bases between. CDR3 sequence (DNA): TGTGCCAGCAGCTACGATGGGGGGAAAGAGACCCAGTACTTC. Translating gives CASSYDGGKETQYF.

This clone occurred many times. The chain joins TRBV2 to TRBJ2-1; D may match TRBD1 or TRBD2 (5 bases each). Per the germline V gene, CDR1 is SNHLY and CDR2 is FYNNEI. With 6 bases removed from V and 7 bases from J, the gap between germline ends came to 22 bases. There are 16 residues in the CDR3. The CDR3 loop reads CASRLLQDFRSNEQFF. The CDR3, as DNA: TGTGCCAGCAGGTTGCTACAGGACTTTCGATCAAATGAGCAGTTCTTC.

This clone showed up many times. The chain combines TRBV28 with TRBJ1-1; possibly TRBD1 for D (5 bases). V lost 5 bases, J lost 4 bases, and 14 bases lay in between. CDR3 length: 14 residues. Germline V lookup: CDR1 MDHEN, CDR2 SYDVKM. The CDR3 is CASSLAGWGTEAFF. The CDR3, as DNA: TGTGCCAGCAGTCTTGCAGGGTGGGGCACTGAAGCTTTCTTT.

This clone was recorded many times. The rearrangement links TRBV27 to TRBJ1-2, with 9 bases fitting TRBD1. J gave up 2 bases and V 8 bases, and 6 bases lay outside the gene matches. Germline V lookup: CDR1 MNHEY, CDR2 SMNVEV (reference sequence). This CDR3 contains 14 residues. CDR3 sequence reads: CASRRDRANYGYTF. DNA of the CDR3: TGTGCCAGCCGGAGGGACAGGGCAAACTATGGCTACACCTTC.

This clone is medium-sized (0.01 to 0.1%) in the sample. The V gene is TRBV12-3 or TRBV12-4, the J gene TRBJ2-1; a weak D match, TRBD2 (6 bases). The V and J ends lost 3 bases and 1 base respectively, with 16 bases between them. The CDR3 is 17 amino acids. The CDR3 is CASSFPPGRGSYNEQFF. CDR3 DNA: TGTGCCAGCAGTTTCCCCCCCGGGAGAGGGTCCTACAATGAGCAGTTCTTC.

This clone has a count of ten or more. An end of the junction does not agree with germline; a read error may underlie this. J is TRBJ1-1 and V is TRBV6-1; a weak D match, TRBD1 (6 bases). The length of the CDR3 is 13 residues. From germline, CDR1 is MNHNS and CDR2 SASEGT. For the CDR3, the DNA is TGTGCCAGCAGCAGAAACGGACAGCTTGAAGCTCTCTTT. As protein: CASSRNGQLEALF.

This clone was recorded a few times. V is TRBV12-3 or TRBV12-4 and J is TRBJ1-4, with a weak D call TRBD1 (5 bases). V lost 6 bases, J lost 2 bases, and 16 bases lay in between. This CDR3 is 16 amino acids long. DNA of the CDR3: TGTGCCAGCAGCACGGGACGGGACGGCACTAATGAAAAACTGTTTTTT. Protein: CASSTGRDGTNEKLFF.

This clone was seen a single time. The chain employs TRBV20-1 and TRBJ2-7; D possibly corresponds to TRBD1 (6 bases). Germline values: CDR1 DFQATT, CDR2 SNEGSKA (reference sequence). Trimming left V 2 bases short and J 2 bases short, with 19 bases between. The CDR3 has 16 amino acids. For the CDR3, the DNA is TGCAGTGCTAGACCCCCTGGGGGCAGAATAACCTACGAGCAGTACTTC. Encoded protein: CSARPPGGRITYEQYF.

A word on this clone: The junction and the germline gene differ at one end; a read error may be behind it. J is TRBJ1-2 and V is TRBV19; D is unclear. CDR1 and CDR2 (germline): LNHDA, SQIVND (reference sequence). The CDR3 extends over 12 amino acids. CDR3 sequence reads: CASSTVYYSYTF. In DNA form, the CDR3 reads TGTGCCAGTAGTACAGTGTACTATAGCTACACCTTC.

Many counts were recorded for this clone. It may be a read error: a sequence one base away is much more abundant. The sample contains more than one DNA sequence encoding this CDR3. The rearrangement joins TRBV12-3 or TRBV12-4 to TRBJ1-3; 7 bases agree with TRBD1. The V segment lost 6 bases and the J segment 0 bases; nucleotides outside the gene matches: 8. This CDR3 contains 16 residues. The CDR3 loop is CASSLGTDFSGNTIYF. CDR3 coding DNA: TGTGCCAGCAGCCTGGGGACAGACTTCTCTGGAAACACCATATATTTT.

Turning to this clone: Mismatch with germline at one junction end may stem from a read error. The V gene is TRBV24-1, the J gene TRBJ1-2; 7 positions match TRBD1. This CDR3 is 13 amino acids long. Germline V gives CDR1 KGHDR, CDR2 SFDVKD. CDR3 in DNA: TGTGCCACCAGGGAAGGGACAGAGTATGGGTACACCTTC. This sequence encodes CATREGTEYGYTF.